This TCR beta chain was found in a study of monozygotic twins with inflammatory bowel disease. Study-wide findings and caveats: Healthy co-twins exceeded IBD patients in TCRbeta diversity as measured by inverse Simpson. The data did not back a single strong IBD-associated clonotype or signal.

Germline lookup yields CDR1 MNHEY and CDR2 SMNVEV (reference sequence). The CDR3 has 14 amino acids. Template switching appended UMIs that held a 6-nucleotide sample barcode. Reprocessing the 5' RACE reads, TCRdb reports a single entry for every CDR3 protein and omits DNA. Its table records 440,000 or so distinct CDR3 sequences. As for this clonotype: Its antigen is unknown.

Source material: blood. This TCR derives from a human donor with ulcerative colitis or Crohn's disease, or a healthy co-twin of an affected twin (not recorded which). This sequence joins TRBV27 and TRBJ1-2; with no DNA, the TCRdb D assignment of TRBD1 cannot be verified. The chain's CDR3 is CASSFDRVAYGYTF.